The 29 T cell receptor beta chains below all came from one sample that was sequenced in a study of T cell repertoires in cytomegalovirus infection. TCRdb reanalysed the reads using MiXCR and keeps one entry per CDR3 protein. The table shows about 240,000 distinct CDR3 sequences, with 9% to 15% occurring only once. Sequencing used PBMCs. All receptors come from a human donor in good health (CMV status not recorded). Some clones in this sample may be carry-over from other donors' samples.

This clonotype occurred many times. J is TRBJ2-3 and V is TRBV28; 8 nucleotides align to TRBD2. Trimming cost V 8 bases and J 2 bases; bases outside gene matches: 6. This CDR3 comprises 14 residues. Germline lookup yields CDR1 MDHEN and CDR2 SYDVKM. CDR3 sequence reads: CASSREVDTDTQYF. In DNA form, the CDR3 reads TGTGCCAGCTCGCGGGAGGTTGACACAGATACGCAGTATTTT.

This clonotype was picked up many times. The rearrangement links TRBV15 to TRBJ1-5; D is ambiguous. The CDR3 extends over 14 amino acids. Trimming pared 5 bases from V and 4 bases from J, leaving 12 bases between. In germline, CDR1 is LNHNV, CDR2 YYDKDF (reference sequence). CDR3 region: CATSRGFRNQPQHF. The CDR3 DNA reads TGTGCCACCAGCCGCGGGTTTCGTAATCAGCCCCAGCATTTT.

This clonotype was counted ten times or more. This chain links TRBV7-2 with TRBJ1-2; unclear D gene. The CDR3 contains 15 residues. Looked up from germline, CDR1 is SGHTA and CDR2 is FQGNSA. V was trimmed by 5 bases and J by 3 bases, leaving 16 bases between them. CDR3 sequence reads: CASSPMRALHYGYTF. CDR3 bases: TGTGCCAGCAGCCCCATGAGGGCCTTGCACTATGGCTACACCTTC.

The table lists this clonotype with many counts. The rearrangement joins TRBV6-2 or TRBV6-3 to TRBJ2-7, with a possible D match to TRBD2 (7 bases). Trimming cost V 4 bases and J 8 bases, with 21 bases left between them. The length of the CDR3 is 15 residues. Germline V gene lookup returns CDR1 MNHEY and CDR2 SVGEGT. The CDR3 is CASSSGGSPPTKQYF. The CDR3 DNA follows: TGTGCCAGCAGTTCGGGGGGCTCCCCTCCTACGAAGCAGTACTTC.

In its sample, this clonotype was seen a few times. The chain uses TRBV28 and TRBJ2-5; 11 bases fit TRBD1. Germline CDR1 and CDR2: MDHEN and SYDVKM. After removal of 2 bases from V and 4 bases from J, the junction contained 6 bases not matched to a gene. This CDR3 has 16 residues. CDR3 coding DNA: TGTGCCAGCAGTTTAAGGACAGGGGGCGAAGGAGAGACCCAGTACTTC. It yields the protein CASSLRTGGEGETQYF.

In its sample, this clonotype was seen a few times. The chain joins TRBV20-1 to TRBJ1-3; D is possibly TRBD1 (5 bases). This CDR3 is built from 17 residues. Per germline, CDR1 DFQATT and CDR2 SNEGSKA (reference sequence). V lost 4 bases, J lost 0 bases, and 19 bases lay in between. The CDR3 protein is CSAMGGAGWSSGNTIYF. The CDR3 region has the DNA TGCAGTGCTATGGGTGGGGCAGGTTGGAGCTCTGGAAACACCATATATTTT.

This clonotype has more than one count but fewer than ten. The chain uses TRBV20-1 and TRBJ1-2; tentative D call: TRBD1 (6 bases). This CDR3 comprises 12 residues. Germline assignment: CDR1 DFQATT and CDR2 SNEGSKA (reference sequence). The V end was cut by 5 bases, the J end by 7 bases, with 14 bases between. This chain's CDR3 is CSAVTGGIGYTF. As DNA, the CDR3 is TGCAGTGCTGTGACAGGAGGTATTGGCTACACCTTC.

This clonotype was found many times. The chain links TRBV12-3 or TRBV12-4 to TRBJ2-2; D uncertain. The CDR3 loop spans 11 amino acids. Between the trimmed V and J ends, which lost 10 bases and 2 bases, there was a span of 5 bases. CDR3 in DNA: TGTGCCACCCACAACACCGGGGAGCTGTTTTTT. This translates into CATHNTGELFF.

This clonotype was recorded many times. CDR3 DNA sequence: TGTGCCAGCAGCTTGAGGACAAATTCACCCCTCCACTTT. It codes for CASSLRTNSPLHF. The chain employs TRBV7-9 and TRBJ1-6; tentatively, D is TRBD1 (5 bases). The ends were cut back, 3 bases at V and 7 bases at J, with 7 bases in the middle. From germline, CDR1 is SEHNR and CDR2 FQNEAQ (reference sequence). The length of the CDR3 is 13 residues. Drawing the rest from reference TRBV7-9 and TRBJ1-6, the complete variable domain is DTGVSQNPRHKITKRGQNVTFRCDPISEHNRLYWYRQTLGQGPEFLTYFQNEAQLEKSRLLSDRFSAERPKGSFSTLEIQRTEQGDSAMYLCASSLRTNSPLHFGNGTRLTVT.

This clonotype was observed at least ten times. V and J are TRBV7-2 and TRBJ2-1, with 9 bases that match TRBD2. Germline V lookup: CDR1 SGHTA, CDR2 FQGNSA. J was trimmed by 7 bases and V by 1 base; bases with no gene match: 5. The CDR3 has 15 amino acids. The CDR3 nucleotides read TGTGCCAGCAGCTTAGACTCTAGCGGGACAAATGAGCAGTTCTTC. It is translated as CASSLDSSGTNEQFF. The full variable domain, its missing parts supplied by reference TRBV7-2 and TRBJ2-1, is GAGVSQSPSNKVTEKGKDVELRCDPISGHTALYWYRQSLGQGLEFLIYFQGNSAPDKSGLPSDRFSAERTGGSVSTLTIQRTQQEDSAVYLCASSLDSSGTNEQFFGPGTRLTVL.

The sample holds a few counts of this clonotype. This chain uses TRBV5-1 with TRBJ2-2; a possible D gene is TRBD2 (6 bases). V shed 4 bases and J shed 0 bases, with 16 bases lying between them. CDR1 and CDR2 from the germline V gene are SGHRS and YFSETQ. CDR3 size: 17 residues. CDR3 residues: CASSRRSGLANTGELFF. CDR3 sequence (DNA): TGCGCCAGCAGCCGTAGAAGCGGGCTTGCGAACACCGGGGAGCTGTTTTTT.

A word on this clonotype: A read error may account for a junction end that differs from germline. This chain links TRBV23-1 with TRBJ2-7; D gene unclear. TRBV23-1 is an ORF for which the function is uncertain. The CDR3 extends over 13 amino acids. DNA for the CDR3: TGTTACCCCCAGCCACAGCCCTCCTACGAGCAGTACTTC. It encodes CYPQPQPSYEQYF.

The chain recombines TRBV12-3 or TRBV12-4 with TRBJ2-2, with 7 bases aligning to TRBD1. V dropped 7 bases and J dropped 7; count of bases not matched to a gene: 6. The CDR3 is made up of 13 amino acids. The CDR3 loop is CASISRGRGELFF. The CDR3 region has the DNA TGTGCCAGCATTTCAAGGGGGCGCGGGGAGCTGTTTTTT.

This clonotype has at least ten counts. This chain links TRBV7-2 with TRBJ1-6, with D perhaps TRBD1 (5 bases). This CDR3 is built from 15 residues. The V end was cut by 7 bases, the J end by 4 bases, with 14 bases between. CDR1 and CDR2 from the germline V gene are SGHTA and FQGNSA. The CDR3 here is CASKRGDGYNSPLHF. CDR3 sequence (DNA): TGTGCCAGCAAGAGGGGCGATGGATATAATTCACCCCTCCACTTT.

V gene TRBV24-1 combines with J gene TRBJ2-3; D is ambiguous. Germline values: CDR1 KGHDR, CDR2 SFDVKD. V lost 4 bases and J lost 1, with 8 bases in between. The CDR3 has 14 amino acids. The CDR3 loop reads CATSETGGTDTQYF. Written as DNA, the CDR3 is TGTGCCACCAGTGAGACTGGGGGCACAGATACGCAGTATTTT.

The CDR3: CASSVTGANVLTF. CDR3 in DNA: TGTGCCAGCAGCGTAACTGGGGCCAACGTCCTGACTTTC. The chain couples TRBV9 to TRBJ2-6, with D uncertain. CDR3 length equals 13 residues. V was cut by 1 base and J by 2 bases, with 1 base left in between. The germline V gene encodes CDR1 SGDLS and CDR2 YYNGEE.

This clonotype was seen a few times. V usage is TRBV5-1 and J usage is TRBJ2-1, with 11 bases fitting TRBD2. Losses at the gene ends were 0 bases for V and 8 bases for J; bases not matched to a gene: 10. The CDR3 runs 17 residues. Germline V gives CDR1 SGHRS, CDR2 YFSETQ. CDR3 amino acids: CASSLEGSGRVSDEQFF. CDR3 coding DNA: TGCGCCAGCAGCTTGGAGGGTAGCGGGAGGGTCAGCGATGAGCAGTTCTTC.

This clonotype was picked up many times. This chain's CDR3 is CASSTQGGGEYEQYF. For the CDR3, the DNA is TGTGCCAGCAGCACTCAGGGCGGGGGGGAGTACGAGCAGTACTTC. The chain has TRBV7-2 and TRBJ2-7, with 9 bases matching TRBD2. The V gene's germline CDR1 is SGHTA and CDR2 FQGNSA. Trimming at V came to 5 bases and at J to 4 bases, leaving 9 bases not matched to a gene. The length of the CDR3 is 15 residues.

This clonotype was counted at least ten times. CDR3 sequence: CASSIKAEGGYEQYF. The CDR3 coding sequence is TGTGCCAGTAGTATAAAGGCAGAAGGGGGCTACGAGCAGTACTTC. The rearrangement joins TRBV19 to TRBJ2-7, with D perhaps TRBD1 (6 bases). The germline CDR1 and CDR2 sequences are LNHDA and SQIVND (reference sequence). The V end lost 2 bases, the J end lost 3 bases, and 14 bases lay between the germline ends. CDR3 length equals 15 residues. The whole variable domain, remainder taken from reference TRBV19 and TRBJ2-7, is DGGITQSPKYLFRKEGQNVTLSCEQNLNHDAMYWYRQDPGQGLRLIYYSQIVNDFQKGDIAEGYSVSREKKESFPLTVTSAQKNPTAFYLCASSIKAEGGYEQYFGPGTRLTVT.

This clonotype has more than one count but fewer than ten. The rearrangement joins TRBV7-8 to TRBJ1-6; the match to TRBD1 covers 10 bases. CDR3 length equals 22 residues. J lost 8 bases, V lost 2 bases, and 24 bases had no gene match. Germline values: CDR1 SGHVS, CDR2 FQNEAQ. CDR3 region: CASSLSGQGRGYSTSDYSPLHF. The DNA for the CDR3 is TGTGCCAGCAGCTTATCGGGACAGGGGCGCGGGTACTCAACCTCGGATTATTCACCCCTCCACTTT.

This clonotype was detected many times. This chain links TRBV5-1 with TRBJ1-2; TRBD1 aligns across 10 bases. This CDR3 region has 16 residues. V lost 3 bases and J lost 6; bases outside the gene matches: 11. CDR1 and CDR2 from the germline V gene are SGHRS and YFSETQ. DNA of the CDR3: TGCGCCAGCAGCTCACTAACCGGGACAGGGGATAATGGCTACACCTTC. The encoded protein is CASSSLTGTGDNGYTF. Full variable domain (remainder filled in from reference TRBV5-1 and TRBJ1-2): KAGVTQTPRYLIKTRGQQVTLSCSPISGHRSVSWYQQTPGQGLQFLFEYFSETQRNKGNFPGRFSGRQFSNSRSEMNVSTLELGDSALYLCASSSLTGTGDNGYTFGSGTRLTVV.

At least ten counts were recorded for this clonotype. The chain links TRBV11-2 to TRBJ2-1, with TRBD2 matching 11 bases. This CDR3 is built from 15 residues. Germline V gene sequence: CDR1 SGHAT, CDR2 FQNNGV. Germline trimming cut 5 bases from V and 6 bases from J; bases unmatched to any gene: 6. CDR3 sequence reads: CASSPKGLAGNEQFF. In nucleotides, the CDR3 is TGTGCCAGCAGCCCCAAAGGACTAGCGGGCAATGAGCAGTTCTTC.

The chain combines TRBV20-1 with TRBJ2-7, with D possibly TRBD2 on 6 matching bases. Germline loops: CDR1 DFQATT, CDR2 SNEGSKA (reference sequence). This CDR3 contains 12 residues. Trimming cost V 3 bases and J 0 bases, with 6 bases left between them. The CDR3 sequence: CSARRDSYEQYF. As DNA, the CDR3 is TGCAGTGCTAGGCGGGACTCCTACGAGCAGTACTTC.

The table lists this clonotype with many counts. The rearrangement joins TRBV28 to TRBJ2-7; 7 nucleotides line up with TRBD1. The CDR3 totals 14 residues. The germline CDR1 and CDR2 sequences are MDHEN and SYDVKM. V lost 4 bases to trimming and J lost 3 bases; unmatched junction nucleotides: 6. CDR3 in DNA: TGTGCCAGCAGTTCTCGGACAGGCCTCTACGAGCAGTACTTC. Encoded protein: CASSSRTGLYEQYF.

This clonotype was counted only a few times. The chain links TRBV12-3 or TRBV12-4 to TRBJ1-2; 11 positions agree with TRBD1. The V segment lost 5 bases and the J segment 7 bases; nucleotides outside the gene matches: 9. The CDR3 runs to 15 residues. CDR3 DNA: TGTGCCAGCAGTCGCCGGGACAGGGGGTATGGTGGCTACACCTTC. Translating it yields CASSRRDRGYGGYTF.

This clonotype was recorded many times. CDR3 bases: TGTGCCAGCAGCCCTCGCCGGGACTGGGCGGACACCGGGGAGCTGTTTTTT. Protein product: CASSPRRDWADTGELFF. This chain joins TRBV27 and TRBJ2-2; weak D call: TRBD2 (6 bases). CDR3 length: 17 amino acids. CDR1 MNHEY and CDR2 SMNVEV come from the germline V gene (reference sequence). V lost 6 bases, J lost 3 bases, and 20 bases lay in between.

The sample holds a few counts of this clonotype. The V call is TRBV6-5, the J call TRBJ2-3; 7 bases match TRBD2. Trimming took 0 bases from V and 1 from J; bases not matched to a gene: 4. Germline-derived CDR1 and CDR2 are MNHEY and SVGAGI. The CDR3 runs 16 residues. The CDR3 DNA is TGTGCCAGCAGTTACTCTCTAGCGGAAGGCACAGATACGCAGTATTTT. This translates into CASSYSLAEGTDTQYF.

There are many counts of this clonotype. This rearrangement joins TRBV6-1 to TRBJ1-1; 9 bases line up with TRBD1. V shed 6 bases, J shed 0 bases, and the junction held 5 bases outside the gene matches. Germline V gene lookup returns CDR1 MNHNS and CDR2 SASEGT. This CDR3 comprises 15 residues. The CDR3 reads CASRDRGTLNTEAFF. The CDR3, as DNA: TGTGCCAGCAGGGACAGGGGAACCCTGAACACTGAAGCTTTCTTT.

There are many counts of this clonotype. This chain joins TRBV7-8 and TRBJ1-1; D not resolved. The CDR3 is 14 residues long. Trimming left V 2 bases short and J 1 base short, with 8 bases between. CDR1 is SGHVS, CDR2 FQNEAQ, per germline. CDR3: CASSLRVGNTEAFF. The CDR3 DNA sequence: TGTGCCAGCAGCTTAAGGGTGGGGAACACTGAAGCTTTCTTT.